This TCR beta chain appears in the sequencing data of a study of early T cells in non-severe SARS-CoV-2 infection. Whole-study findings and limits: Matching against VDJdb likely underestimated virus-specific expansions, favoring anti-spike CD8.

Attachment of unique molecular identifiers to individual cDNA molecules was performed. TCRdb redid the calling of the 5' RACE reads with MiXCR, one entry per CDR3 protein. Of 25,000 to 30,000 distinct CDR3 sequences detected, about 4% appear once; the ten largest clones hold 4% to 5.5%. The table lists this clonotype with many counts. Its antigen is unknown. CDR3 size: 17 residues. The V and J ends lost 6 bases and 0 bases respectively, with 20 bases between them. Germline lookup yields CDR1 DFQATT and CDR2 SNEGSKA (reference sequence). The clonotype originates from an adult who was a healthcare worker with PCR-confirmed SARS-CoV-2 infection or an uninfected control (not recorded which). The sequenced sample was whole blood. The chain couples TRBV20-1 to TRBJ2-2, with D perhaps given as TRBD1 or TRBD2 (6 bases each). CDR3 nucleotides: TGCAGTGCCATCTCTCGGGGGCCCCCTTCGAACACCGGGGAGCTGTTTTTT. Translation gives CSAISRGPPSNTGELFF.